This T cell receptor (beta chain) was documented in a study of blood T cell repertoires in COVID-19. In the study overall: Both acute and convalescent COVID-19 samples were obtained from the United States, Italy and Spain.

The CDR3 consists of 12 residues. The V end lost 1 base, the J end lost 4 bases, and 5 bases lay between the germline ends. Germline V gives CDR1 PRHDT, CDR2 FYEKMQ (reference sequence). Original data processing: Nucleated cell counts were estimated from reference gene primer amplification. Sequenced by immunoSEQ multiplex PCR; TCRdb stores in-frame clones only, minus some. V, J and clone size are those of that table, while D and trimming were read from the DNA. The sample has about 280,000 clones; 88% are singletons. Input material: PBMCs or T cells enriched from blood (not recorded which). The receptor was derived from a woman aged 25-40 years who had recovered from COVID-19. The chain recombines TRBV13 with TRBJ2-7; D is ambiguous. The CDR3 nucleotides read TGTGCCAGCAGCTTAGTAGCTTACGAGCAGTACTTC. This codes for CASSLVAYEQYF.